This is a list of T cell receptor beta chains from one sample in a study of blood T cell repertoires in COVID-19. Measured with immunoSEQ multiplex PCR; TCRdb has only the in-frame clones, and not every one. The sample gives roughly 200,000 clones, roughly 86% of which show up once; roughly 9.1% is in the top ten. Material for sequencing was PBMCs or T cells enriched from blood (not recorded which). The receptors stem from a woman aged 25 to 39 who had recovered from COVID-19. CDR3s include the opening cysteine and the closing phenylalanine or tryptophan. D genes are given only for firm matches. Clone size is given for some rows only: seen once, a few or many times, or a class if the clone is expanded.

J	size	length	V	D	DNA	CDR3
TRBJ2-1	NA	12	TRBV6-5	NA	TGTGCCAGCAGCAGCAGGGTCGATGAGCAGTTCTTC	CASSSRVDEQFF
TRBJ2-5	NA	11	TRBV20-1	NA	TGCAGTGCTAGAGATCGGGAGACCCAGTACTTC	CSARDRETQYF
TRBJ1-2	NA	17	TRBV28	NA	TGTGCCAGCAGTTTACAGCGGACAGAAACATTGGACTATGGCTACACCTTC	CASSLQRTETLDYGYTF
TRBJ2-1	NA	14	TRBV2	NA	TGTGCCAGCAGTGAAGATGTCGGCCTACAGCAGCAGTTCTTC	CASSEDVGLQQQFF
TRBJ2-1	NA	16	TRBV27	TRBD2	TGTGCCAGCAGTCCCCGGACTAGCAGAACTCCCAATGAGCAGTTCTTC	CASSPRTSRTPNEQFF
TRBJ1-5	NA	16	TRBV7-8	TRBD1	TGTGCCAGCAGCTATGCTGGACAGGGGGGCAATCAGCCCCAGCATTTT	CASSYAGQGGNQPQHF
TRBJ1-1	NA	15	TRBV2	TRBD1	TGTGCCACCCGCTTTGGGACAGGGGGCGAAACTGAAGCTTTCTTT	CATRFGTGGETEAFF
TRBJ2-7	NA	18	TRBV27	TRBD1	TGTGCCAGTAGGGTTGGTTTGTGGGGACAGGGTATTGTTTACGAGCAGTACTTC	CASRVGLWGQGIVYEQYF
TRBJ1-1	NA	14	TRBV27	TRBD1	TGTGCCAGCAGTTTGTGGGGACAGGGGTTGTTAGCTTTCTTT	CASSLWGQGLLAFF
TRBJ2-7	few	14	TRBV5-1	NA	TGCGCCAGCAGCTTGGCTGGAGGCTCCTACGAGCAGTACTTC	CASSLAGGSYEQYF
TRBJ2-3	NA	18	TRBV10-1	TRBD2	TGCGCCAGACTAACTAGCGGGCCTTCAAAAGCCAACCTTGACACGCAGTATTTT	CARLTSGPSKANLDTQYF
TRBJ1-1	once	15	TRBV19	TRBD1	TGTGCCAGTAGTATCAACAGGGGGCCTGTGCCTGAAGCTTTCTTT	CASSINRGPVPEAFF
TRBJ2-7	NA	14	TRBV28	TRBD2	TGTGCCAGCATCCAGCGGGGGGCTAGCTACGAGCAGTACTTC	CASIQRGASYEQYF
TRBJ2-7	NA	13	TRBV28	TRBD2	TGTGCCAGCATGGTTGGCGGGAGCTACGAGCAGTACTTC	CASMVGGSYEQYF
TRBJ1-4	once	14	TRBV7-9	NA	TGTGCCAGCAGTCTCCCAGCAACTAATGAAAAACTGTTTTTT	CASSLPATNEKLFF
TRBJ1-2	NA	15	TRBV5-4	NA	TGTGCCAGCAGCTCCTCACAGGGAGGGTGGTATGGCTACACCTTC	CASSSSQGGWYGYTF
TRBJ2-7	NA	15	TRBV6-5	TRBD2	TGTGCCAGCAGGACGGGACTAGCGGGAGCCTACGAGCAGTACTTC	CASRTGLAGAYEQYF
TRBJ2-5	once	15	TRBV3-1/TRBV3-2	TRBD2	TGTGCCAGCAGCAGGACTAGCGGACGACAAGAGACCCAGTACTTC	CASSRTSGRQETQYF
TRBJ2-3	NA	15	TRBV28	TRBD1	TGTGCCAGCAGTTCATACTCCCAGGGGGCAGATACGCAGTATTTT	CASSSYSQGADTQYF
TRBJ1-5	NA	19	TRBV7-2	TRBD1	TGTGCCAGCAGCCACGTAGGACAGGGAGAGTGGGGGAGCAATCAGCCCCAGCATTTT	CASSHVGQGEWGSNQPQHF
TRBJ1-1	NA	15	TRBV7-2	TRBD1	TGTGCCAGCAGCCCCTGGACAGGGGAGAACACTGAAGCTTTCTTT	CASSPWTGENTEAFF
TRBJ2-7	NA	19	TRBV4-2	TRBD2	TGTGCCAGCAGCCAAGATGCATGGGTAGCGGGAGCCCCATCCTACGAGCAGTACTTC	CASSQDAWVAGAPSYEQYF
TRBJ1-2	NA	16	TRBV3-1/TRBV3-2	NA	TGTGCCAGCAGCCCTGACGGGGTCAACCCAAACTATGGCTACACCTTC	CASSPDGVNPNYGYTF
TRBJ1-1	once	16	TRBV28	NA	TGTGCCAGCAGTTTAATAGGGTCAGGGCCGAACACTGAAGCTTTCTTT	CASSLIGSGPNTEAFF
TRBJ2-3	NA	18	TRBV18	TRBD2	TGTGCCAGCTCACCAAAAGCGGGAGGGCCGGGAGGACGGGATACGCAGTATTTT	CASSPKAGGPGGRDTQYF
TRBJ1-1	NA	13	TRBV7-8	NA	TGTGCCAGCAGCTTAGTCGGGGGGGTAGAAGCTTTCTTT	CASSLVGGVEAFF
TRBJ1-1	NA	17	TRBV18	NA	TGTGCCAGCTCACCATCTGGGTCTCTAAGACAAAACACTGAAGCTTTCTTT	CASSPSGSLRQNTEAFF
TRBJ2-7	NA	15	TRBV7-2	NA	TGTGCCAGCAGTAACTACCCGGGAGATGCGGACGAGCAGTACTTC	CASSNYPGDADEQYF
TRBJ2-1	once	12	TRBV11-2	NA	TGTGCCAGCAGCTTAGCCCGAGATGAGCAGTTCTTC	CASSLARDEQFF
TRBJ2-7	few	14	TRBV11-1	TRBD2	TGTGCCAGCAGATACGAGCGGGAGCTCAGCGAGCAGTACTTC	CASRYERELSEQYF
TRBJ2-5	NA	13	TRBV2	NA	TGTGCCAGCAGTTCGGAGCGACCGGAGACCCAGTACTTC	CASSSERPETQYF
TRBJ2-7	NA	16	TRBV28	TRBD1	TGTGCCACCACCTCCGGGGACAGGGTTTATTCCTACGAGCAGTACTTC	CATTSGDRVYSYEQYF